These 8 T cell receptor beta chains were sequenced from one sample in a study of CD8+CD57+ T cells in acquired aplastic anemia. Those patients picked for sequencing had displayed CD8+CD57+ cell expansion on flow cytometry. TCR beta VDJ and CDR3 profiles were obtained from a genomic DNA template. From the reads, TCRdb called clonotypes with MiXCR, one entry per CDR3 protein. In the table there are some 200,000 distinct CDR3 sequences, 60% to 80% of which are singletons. Sequencing was done on a sample of sorted CD4+, CD8+, or CD8+CD57+ T cells (not recorded which) from PBMCs. The receptors shown here come from a human donor with aplastic anemia.

The V gene is TRBV12-3 or TRBV12-4, the J gene TRBJ2-1, with 7 bases that match TRBD1. With 3 bases clipped from V and 8 bases from J, the junction kept 13 bases outside the gene matches. This CDR3 spans 16 amino acids. For the CDR3, the DNA is TGTGCCAGCAGTTTTTTGGTTGGGCAGGGGGTGGATGAGCAGTTCTTC. Residues: CASSFLVGQGVDEQFF.

CDR3 bases: TGCGCCAGCAGCCAAGATGGGTACAGGGAGGCTTTCTTT. It codes for CASSQDGYREAFF. The rearrangement links TRBV4-3 to TRBJ1-1, with D possibly being TRBD1 (6 bases). V was shortened by 0 bases and J by 11 bases, with 13 bases between the two germline ends. Germline CDR1 and CDR2: LGHNA and YSLEER. The CDR3 has 13 residues.

This clonotype has just a few counts. The chain combines TRBV7-9 with TRBJ1-1; possible D gene TRBD1, 5 bases. The CDR3 runs to 14 residues. Germline CDR1 SEHNR, CDR2 FQNEAQ (reference sequence). Deletions cut 5 bases from V and 0 bases from J, with 10 bases between. This CDR3 is CASSPQGMNTEAFF. CDR3 coding DNA: TGTGCCAGCAGCCCCCAGGGCATGAACACTGAAGCTTTCTTT. The whole variable domain, filled in from reference TRBV7-9 and TRBJ1-1, reads DTGVSQNPRHKITKRGQNVTFRCDPISEHNRLYWYRQTLGQGPEFLTYFQNEAQLEKSRLLSDRFSAERPKGSFSTLEIQRTEQGDSAMYLCASSPQGMNTEAFFGQGTRLTVV.

The chain carries TRBV7-3 and TRBJ2-3; D tentatively reads TRBD1 or TRBD2 (6 bases each). CDR1 and CDR2 from the germline V gene are SGHTA and FQGTGA. The CDR3 consists of 14 residues. Trimming pared 5 bases from V and 10 bases from J, leaving 19 bases between. The CDR3 DNA is TGTGCCAGCAGCCCGTACGAAGGGGGGTCTGCGCAGTATTTT. Its protein product is CASSPYEGGSAQYF.

Comments on this clonotype: A junction end diverges from the germline sequence, so it may reflect a read error. The genes are TRBV7-2 and TRBJ2-5, with 10 bases matching TRBD2. This CDR3 contains 15 residues. The germline V gene has CDR1 SGHTA and CDR2 FQGNSA. The DNA of the CDR3 is TGCGCCAGCAGCTCGCGGACTAGCGGTGAAGAGACCCAGTACTTC. This codes for CASSSRTSGEETQYF.

This chain uses TRBV15 with TRBJ2-7; unclear D gene. The germline V and J ends were trimmed by 3 bases and 0 bases, with 6 bases remaining between them. Germline values: CDR1 LNHNV, CDR2 YYDKDF (reference sequence). CDR3 size: 13 residues. The CDR3 loop reads CATSSSNSYEQYF. CDR3 nucleotides: TGTGCCACCAGCAGCTCAAACTCCTACGAGCAGTACTTC.

The chain joins TRBV7-8 to TRBJ2-1, with unresolved D. The CDR3 contains 14 residues. Trimming removed 0 bases at V and 4 bases at J, with 7 bases between. Germline CDR1 SGHVS, CDR2 FQNEAQ. The CDR3 spells CASSLASEYNEQFF. As DNA, the CDR3 is TGTGCCAGCAGCTTAGCGTCAGAGTACAATGAGCAGTTCTTC.

The chain combines TRBV15 with TRBJ2-7, with D uncertain. The CDR3 runs 15 residues. Trimming removed 0 bases from V and 10 bases from J, with 19 bases in between. Germline loops: CDR1 LNHNV, CDR2 YYDKDF (reference sequence). In nucleotides, the CDR3 is TGTGCCACCAGCAGAGAAACCGGCCGGAAGCACTCTCAGTACTTC. Translation gives CATSRETGRKHSQYF.